A single sample gave rise to the 18 T cell receptor beta chains below, sequenced in a study of T cell responses to AZD1222 COVID-19 vaccine. Data came from immunoSEQ multiplex PCR; TCRdb stores just in-frame clones and leaves some out. The sample includes 60,000 to 65,000 clones, 65% to 85% of them seen just once. The sample was peripheral blood, taken on day 0 of AZD1222 vaccination. Receptors originate from an adult in good health.

The chain couples TRBV3-1 (or the pseudogene TRBV3-2) to TRBJ1-2; D is unresolved. The CDR3 runs 15 residues. The germline gives CDR1 LGHDT, CDR2 YNNKEL (reference sequence). Trimming shortened V by 4 bases and J by 4 bases, and 16 bases separated the two germline ends. In nucleotides, the CDR3 is TGTGCCAGCAGCCTAGCCGGTATCGGACCCTATGGCTACACCTTC. It is translated as CASSLAGIGPYGYTF.

The V call is TRBV11-2, the J call TRBJ2-7, with 7 bases identical to TRBD2. From germline, CDR1 is SGHAT and CDR2 FQNNGV. The CDR3 totals 17 residues. Losses at the gene ends were 5 bases for V and 0 bases for J; bases not matched to a gene: 13. CDR3 protein: CASSHQSVAGLSYEQYF. The CDR3, as DNA: TGTGCCAGCAGCCACCAGAGCGTAGCGGGCCTCTCCTACGAGCAGTACTTC.

The chain links TRBV19 to TRBJ2-3; TRBD2 might be the D (5 bases). V was cut by 0 bases and J by 4 bases, with 11 bases left in between. This CDR3 spans 15 amino acids. Germline CDR1 reads LNHDA; CDR2 reads SQIVND (reference sequence). This chain's CDR3 is CASSIDSGWSDTQYF. Written as DNA, the CDR3 is TGTGCCAGTAGTATAGATTCGGGGTGGTCAGATACGCAGTATTTT.

The chain couples TRBV6-5 to TRBJ1-5; possible D gene TRBD1, 5 bases. The CDR3 has 14 amino acids. Per germline, CDR1 MNHEY and CDR2 SVGAGI. V lost 2 bases and J lost 3, with 8 bases in between. The CDR3 spells CASSYARDNQPQHF. The CDR3 DNA reads TGTGCCAGCAGTTACGCCAGGGACAATCAGCCCCAGCATTTT.

As DNA, the CDR3 is TGTGCCAGCACCCTGGCAGGGGGAAGCAATCAGCCCCAGCATTTT. This gives the protein CASTLAGGSNQPQHF. The chain recombines TRBV6-5 with TRBJ1-5; 7 bases align to TRBD1. V trimming: 7 bases; J trimming: 1 base; junction bases outside the gene matches: 7. Germline V gene sequence: CDR1 MNHEY, CDR2 SVGAGI. This CDR3 is built from 15 residues.

This clone appeared a few times. The gene calls are TRBV3-1 (or the pseudogene TRBV3-2) and TRBJ2-7, with TRBD1 matching over 8 bases. There are 15 residues in the CDR3. V lost 5 bases and J lost 2; bases outside the gene matches: 8. Germline CDR1 LGHDT, CDR2 YNNKEL (reference sequence). This CDR3 is CASSKRTGRTYEQYF. The CDR3 nucleotides read TGTGCCAGCAGCAAAAGGACAGGGAGGACCTACGAGCAGTACTTC.

The chain is built from TRBV28 and TRBJ1-2; no reliable D call. Germline CDR1 is MDHEN and CDR2 is SYDVKM. This CDR3 spans 10 amino acids. The ends were cut back, 8 bases at V and 6 bases at J, with 7 bases in the middle. The CDR3 sequence is CASLYDGYTF. The CDR3 DNA reads TGTGCCAGCTTGTATGATGGCTACACCTTC.

The CDR3 spells CAISVGDNSPLHF. The CDR3 DNA follows: TGTGCCATCAGTGTGGGGGATAATTCACCCCTCCACTTT. This chain joins TRBV10-3 and TRBJ1-6, with TRBD1 as a possible D gene (5 bases). The CDR3 has 13 residues. V was cut by 4 bases and J by 5 bases, with 6 bases left in between. The germline V gene encodes CDR1 ENHRY and CDR2 SYGVKD.

J is TRBJ1-5 and V is TRBV13, with TRBD1 matching 8 bases. CDR1 and CDR2 (germline): PRHDT, FYEKMQ (reference sequence). Losses at the gene ends were 0 bases for V and 5 bases for J; bases not matched to a gene: 3. The length of the CDR3 is 15 residues. The CDR3 spells CASSLGTGGHQPQHF. CDR3 nucleotides: TGTGCCAGCAGCTTAGGAACAGGGGGTCATCAGCCCCAGCATTTT.

The chain couples TRBV5-1 to TRBJ2-2; D not certain. The germline V and J ends were trimmed by 7 bases and 1 base, with 17 bases remaining between them. The CDR3 covers 16 residues. Germline-derived CDR1 and CDR2 are SGHRS and YFSETQ. Here the CDR3 DNA reads TGCGCCAGCTCCCATCGACGGAACCTGAACACCGGGGAGCTGTTTTTT. Translated, it gives CASSHRRNLNTGELFF. The whole variable domain, filled in from reference TRBV5-1 and TRBJ2-2, reads KAGVTQTPRYLIKTRGQQVTLSCSPISGHRSVSWYQQTPGQGLQFLFEYFSETQRNKGNFPGRFSGRQFSNSRSEMNVSTLELGDSALYLCASSHRRNLNTGELFFGEGSRLTVL.

This clone came up once. The CDR3, as DNA: TGTGCCAGCTCACCAGGGCAGGGGGCAGATGAGCAGTTCTTC. Translation gives CASSPGQGADEQFF. The gene calls are TRBV18 and TRBJ2-1, with 8 bases lining up with TRBD1. The CDR3 runs to 14 residues. V dropped 2 bases and J dropped 8; count of bases not matched to a gene: 5. Germline V gene lookup returns CDR1 KGHSH and CDR2 LQKENI. The full variable domain, with the rest looked up from reference TRBV18 and TRBJ2-1, is NAGVMQNPRHLVRRRGQEARLRCSPMKGHSHVYWYRQLPEEGLKFMVYLQKENIIDESGMPKERFSAEFPKEGPSILRIQQVVRGDSAAYFCASSPGQGADEQFFGPGTRLTVL.

The V call is TRBV23-1, the J call TRBJ1-1; 8 bases line up with TRBD1. TRBV23-1 is treated as an ORF (open reading frame) with a function not yet certain. This CDR3 comprises 17 residues. V gave up 0 bases and J gave up 0 bases; unmatched junction bases: 6. CDR3 sequence reads: CASSQSDRGPLNTEAFF. The CDR3 region has the DNA TGCGCCAGCAGTCAATCTGACAGGGGTCCGTTGAACACTGAAGCTTTCTTT.

This rearrangement joins TRBV15 to TRBJ2-7; 7 nucleotides agree with TRBD1. V gave up 1 base and J gave up 3 bases; unmatched junction bases: 9. The germline CDR1 and CDR2 sequences are LNHNV and YYDKDF (reference sequence). The CDR3 runs to 16 residues. The CDR3 is CATSRAPTGEDYEQYF. The CDR3 nucleotides are TGTGCCACCAGCAGAGCCCCCACAGGGGAAGACTACGAGCAGTACTTC.

The chain employs TRBV6-5 and TRBJ1-6, with a tentative D call TRBD1 (6 bases). Germline assignment: CDR1 MNHEY and CDR2 SVGAGI. This CDR3 is 13 amino acids long. Trimming pared 6 bases from V and 7 bases from J, leaving 10 bases between. CDR3 protein: CASSQGTNSPLHF. The CDR3 DNA is TGTGCCAGCAGCCAGGGGACAAATTCACCCCTCCACTTT.

J is TRBJ1-4 and V is TRBV24-1; D unclear. The CDR3 sequence is 8 residues long. Germline-derived CDR1 and CDR2 are KGHDR and SFDVKD. V dropped 4 bases and J dropped 15 bases, with 2 bases sitting between them. The CDR3: CATSDLFF. CDR3 nucleotides: TGTGCCACCAGTGACTTGTTTTTT.

The rearrangement joins TRBV27 to TRBJ1-1, with D unclear. Trimming removed 3 bases at V and 7 bases at J, with 9 bases between. The CDR3 is 12 residues long. Germline V gene data show CDR1 as MNHEY and CDR2 as SMNVEV (reference sequence). The CDR3 reads CASSFSPGEAFF. As DNA, the CDR3 is TGTGCCAGCAGTTTTTCCCCGGGTGAAGCTTTCTTT.

This clone was detected a few times. The V and J genes are TRBV3-1 (or the pseudogene TRBV3-2) and TRBJ1-4, with 7 bases identical to TRBD1. This CDR3 comprises 15 residues. J was trimmed by 1 base and V by 4 bases; bases with no gene match: 3. Per germline, CDR1 LGHDT and CDR2 YNNKEL (reference sequence). As DNA, the CDR3 is TGTGCCAGCAGCCCGCGGACAGGAACTAATGAAAAACTGTTTTTT. Translated, it gives CASSPRTGTNEKLFF.

The count of this clone is one. This chain connects TRBV19 to TRBJ1-2; D gene uncertain. The V end was cut by 7 bases, the J end by 0 bases, with 18 bases between. The V gene's germline CDR1 is LNHDA and CDR2 SQIVND (reference sequence). The CDR3 loop spans 16 amino acids. The CDR3 spells CASKPSEGIANYGYTF. In nucleotides, the CDR3 is TGTGCCAGTAAGCCCTCGGAGGGAATAGCTAACTATGGCTACACCTTC.